This is a list of T cell receptor beta chains from one sample in a study of cytomegalovirus exposure and HLA in healthy donors. TCRdb keeps only in-frame clones here, not all; method: immunoSEQ multiplex PCR. The sample consists of 130,000 or so clones, 77% of them appearing once. The sample taken for sequencing was PBMCs. All receptors derive from a female donor in good health and CMV-seronegative. Both conserved end residues are part of each CDR3. Each record gives: V gene, clone size, D gene, J gene, CDR3 DNA, CDR3 protein. The D gene is left open where the match is weak. The size entry is marked missing in some rows and otherwise reads once, few, many or a size class.

>TRBV6-6|-|TRBD2|TRBJ2-3
TGTGCCACCATCCGACTAGCGGGGGCCCGCACAGATACGCAGTATTTT
CATIRLAGARTDTQYF
>TRBV6-5|-|-|TRBJ2-7
TGTGCCAGCACCCTAGCCCACGCCTACGAGCAGTACTTC
CASTLAHAYEQYF
>TRBV9|-|-|TRBJ2-2
TGTGCCAGCAGCGTAGCAGACTCCCTCGGGGAGCTGTTTTTT
CASSVADSLGELFF
>TRBV12-5|few|-|TRBJ1-1
TGTGCTAGTGGCCCGAACGGGGGCACTGAAGCTTTCTTT
CASGPNGGTEAFF
>TRBV18|-|TRBD1|TRBJ2-1
TGTGCCAGCTCACCTAGGACAGGGGGCTACAATGAGCAGTTCTTC
CASSPRTGGYNEQFF
>TRBV11-2|-|TRBD1|TRBJ1-2
TGTGCCAGCAGCTTACCCGGGACAGGGCTCAGATCGAACTATGGCTACACCTTC
CASSLPGTGLRSNYGYTF
>TRBV11-1|few|-|TRBJ1-1
TGTGCCAGCGGTAGGGGGTCTTCGTGGAACACTGAAGCTTTCTTT
CASGRGSSWNTEAFF
>TRBV10-2|few|-|TRBJ2-7
TGCGCCAGCAGTGAGTCGAGAGGGAGCGAGCAGTACTTC
CASSESRGSEQYF
>TRBV19|few|TRBD1|TRBJ1-4
TGTGCCACCGCAGACCTACCGGGACAGGATGAAAAACTGTTTTTT
CATADLPGQDEKLFF
>TRBV27|-|TRBD1|TRBJ2-2
TGTGCCAGCAGCCGGGACAGGGCAACCGGGGAGCTGTTTTTT
CASSRDRATGELFF
>TRBV27|-|TRBD1|TRBJ1-2
TGTGCCAGCCGGACAGGGGTGGATGGCTACACCTTC
CASRTGVDGYTF
>TRBV5-4|-|-|TRBJ2-7
TGTGCCAGCAGCCCCACCTCGCACACAGGACCCTACGAGCAGTACTTC
CASSPTSHTGPYEQYF
>TRBV7-9|-|-|TRBJ2-1
TGTGCCAGCAGCTCTCTCCAGGTCAGTTCTAATGAGCAGTTCTTC
CASSSLQVSSNEQFF
>TRBV6-1|-|-|TRBJ2-7
TGTGCCAGCAGTGAAGCTGAACAGGGACCCTACGAGCAGTACTTC
CASSEAEQGPYEQYF
>TRBV7-3|-|TRBD1|TRBJ1-1
TGTGCCAGCAGCAAAAACGGACAGGGTCAGACTGAAGCTTTCTTT
CASSKNGQGQTEAFF
>TRBV9|-|-|TRBJ1-2
TGTGCCAGCAGCGGTCACTTCCTGTTGTACTATGGCTACACCTTC
CASSGHFLLYYGYTF
>TRBV4-1|-|TRBD1|TRBJ2-7
TGCGCCAGCAGCCGACTCCCAGGGACAGGGGAATACGAGCAGTACTTC
CASSRLPGTGEYEQYF
>TRBV11-3|-|TRBD2|TRBJ2-3
TGTGCCAGCCGACTAGCGGGGGCCACAGATACGCAGTATTTT
CASRLAGATDTQYF
>TRBV7-2|-|TRBD1|TRBJ2-7
TGTGCCAGCAGCCACGGACAGGGCTACGAGCAGTACTTC
CASSHGQGYEQYF
>TRBV5-1|-|TRBD1|TRBJ1-4
TGCGCCAGCAGCTTGGAGGCCCAGGGGGCGACTAATGAAAAACTGTTTTTT
CASSLEAQGATNEKLFF
>TRBV7-3|-|TRBD2|TRBJ2-1
TGTGCCAGCAGCTTAATACAGCGGGAGCGCAATGAGCAGTTCTTC
CASSLIQRERNEQFF
>TRBV6-5|-|-|TRBJ2-7
TGTGCCAGCGGGTCGGCTAGGGAGGCCCACGAGCAGTACTTC
CASGSAREAHEQYF
>TRBV30|-|TRBD1|TRBJ2-7
TGTGCCTGGAGGGTATGGGGACAGGGGGCTCTCGAGCAGTACTTC
CAWRVWGQGALEQYF
>TRBV5-8|-|-|TRBJ1-5
TGTGCCAGCAGCTTGGGACAGCTTAGCAATCAGCCCCAGCATTTT
CASSLGQLSNQPQHF
>TRBV30|-|TRBD1|TRBJ2-7
TGTGCCTGGAGTATCCGGACAGGGGCTTCCGAGCAGTACTTC
CAWSIRTGASEQYF
>TRBV19|-|-|TRBJ1-1
TGTGCCAGTAGTATCCGGAACACTGAAGCTTTCTTT
CASSIRNTEAFF
>TRBV11-2|-|-|TRBJ2-3
TGTGCCAGCAGCTTCAGGGATAGCACAGATACGCAGTATTTT
CASSFRDSTDTQYF
>TRBV6-5|-|-|TRBJ1-2
TGTGCCAGCAGAGGGGATCCCGATGGCTACACCTTC
CASRGDPDGYTF
>TRBV2|-|TRBD1|TRBJ2-7
TGTGCCAGCAGTGGACACGGGACAGGACCCTACGAGCAGTACTTC
CASSGHGTGPYEQYF
>TRBV6-1|-|-|TRBJ2-5
TGTGCCAGCAGTGCCCCGCCAACCCCCCTGAGGGAGCAGTACTTC
CASSAPPTPLREQYF
>TRBV7-8|-|TRBD1|TRBJ2-7
TGTGCCAGCAGCTTACCACGACAGGGGAGTGACTACGAGCAGTACTTC
CASSLPRQGSDYEQYF
>TRBV19|few|TRBD1|TRBJ1-5
TGTGCCAGTAGTTGGGACAGGGACGATCAGCCCCAGCATTTT
CASSWDRDDQPQHF
>TRBV4-2|-|-|TRBJ1-1
TGTGCCAGCAGCCAAGTTGCAGAGGGTGGGTCGGTAGCTTTCTTT
CASSQVAEGGSVAFF
>TRBV2|-|-|TRBJ1-6
TGTGCCAGCAGATTTTACCCCGCTGACATGGAAAGTAATTCACCCCTCCACTTT
CASRFYPADMESNSPLHF
>TRBV11-3|-|-|TRBJ1-4
TGTGCCAGCAGCTTAGGGGTCGGGAGACTCGCAACTAATGAAAAACTGTTTTTT
CASSLGVGRLATNEKLFF
>TRBV7-3|few|-|TRBJ2-5
TGTGCCAGCAGCTTACACGGGACTCCCGGAGAGACCCAGTACTTC
CASSLHGTPGETQYF
>TRBV5-1|-|-|TRBJ1-1
TGCGCCAGCAGCTTGGAGGCGGAGAACACTGAAGCTTTCTTT
CASSLEAENTEAFF
>TRBV19|-|-|TRBJ1-2
TGTGCCAGTAGTCCGCGGCGGATTCAGAATGGCTACACCTTC
CASSPRRIQNGYTF
>TRBV2|-|TRBD2|TRBJ2-7
TGTGCCAGCAGTGAACCCCCCGGAACTAGCGTAGCCTACGAGCAGTACTTC
CASSEPPGTSVAYEQYF
>TRBV4-1|-|TRBD2|TRBJ2-2
TGCGCCAGCAGCCAGGGAGCGGGGGCGCGGGGGGAGCTGTTTTTT
CASSQGAGARGELFF
>TRBV7-2|-|TRBD1|TRBJ2-7
TGTGCCAGCAGCCGTACAGGGGAGCGGTCCTACGAGCAGTACTTC
CASSRTGERSYEQYF
>TRBV5-4|-|TRBD2|TRBJ2-2
TGTGCCAGCAGCTTGGAAGGCGGGAGGATGACGAGCACCGGGGAGCTGTTTTTT
CASSLEGGRMTSTGELFF
>TRBV29-1|-|TRBD2|TRBJ2-7
TGCAGCGTTGGGACTAGCGGATCCTACGAGCAGTACTTC
CSVGTSGSYEQYF
>TRBV15|-|TRBD2|TRBJ2-3
TGTGCCACCGGGGCGGGAGCGTCCACAGATACGCAGTATTTT
CATGAGASTDTQYF
>TRBV30|-|TRBD1|TRBJ2-3
TGTGCCTGGAGTTCAACTACAGGGGGATACACAGATACGCAGTATTTT
CAWSSTTGGYTDTQYF
>TRBV10-3|-|-|TRBJ1-1
TGTGCCATCAGTGGGGCCCCTGACACTGAAGCTTTCTTT
CAISGAPDTEAFF
>TRBV14|-|TRBD1|TRBJ1-2
TGTGCCAGCAGCGCCCGACAGGGGAGTTGGAATGGCTACACCTTC
CASSARQGSWNGYTF
>TRBV18|-|TRBD1|TRBJ1-5
TGTGCCAGCTCACCCAACGACAGGGGTGGCAATCAGCCCCAGCATTTT
CASSPNDRGGNQPQHF
>TRBV9|once|TRBD1|TRBJ1-3
TGTGCCAGCACGAAAGGCCAGGGGGCTAATTCTGGAAACACCATATATTTT
CASTKGQGANSGNTIYF
>TRBV9|once|-|TRBJ1-2
TGTGCCAGCAACCCATACACCGCCTATGGCTACACCTTC
CASNPYTAYGYTF
>TRBV10-3|-|TRBD1|TRBJ1-2
TGTGCCATCAGTGCCCAGGGCTCCAGGGGGGCCTATGGCTACACCTTC
CAISAQGSRGAYGYTF
>TRBV13|-|TRBD1|TRBJ2-7
TGTGCCAGCAGCCAGACAGGGGGGGCCTACGAGCAGTACTTC
CASSQTGGAYEQYF
>TRBV7-9|-|TRBD2|TRBJ2-1
TGTGCCAGCAGCTTAGGTACTAGCGGGACCGCGGATGAGCAGTTCTTC
CASSLGTSGTADEQFF
>TRBV9|-|-|TRBJ1-3
TGTGCCAGCAGCGTAGGGTTCGGCTCTGGAAACACCATATATTTT
CASSVGFGSGNTIYF
>TRBV5-4|-|TRBD1|TRBJ1-4
TGTGCCAGCAGCTTGAGTACAGGGGCTAATGAAAAACTGTTTTTT
CASSLSTGANEKLFF